Below, 4 T cell receptor beta chains from the same sample are listed, as sequenced in a study of blood T cell repertoires in COVID-19. Assay used: immunoSEQ multiplex PCR; TCRdb lists only in-frame clones, some missing. Here the sample spans more than 150,000 clones, 86% being singletons. Material: peripheral blood. These receptors all come from a man aged 55 to 70 with acute or convalescent COVID-19.

This chain connects TRBV10-3 to TRBJ1-5, with D perhaps TRBD1 (6 bases). Trimming removed 6 bases at V and 5 bases at J, with 14 bases between. Germline-derived CDR1 and CDR2 are ENHRY and SYGVKD. CDR3 length equals 14 residues. The CDR3 DNA follows: TGTGCCATCAGGCAACAGGGAAGAGATCAGCCCCAGCATTTT. Residues: CAIRQQGRDQPQHF.

The J gene is TRBJ2-5, the V gene TRBV7-2; 7 nucleotides agree with TRBD2. Germline V CDR1 and CDR2: SGHTA, FQGNSA. With 1 base clipped from V and 6 bases from J, the junction kept 8 bases outside the gene matches. The CDR3 covers 15 residues. The CDR3, as DNA: TGTGCCAGCAGCTTAGTTCGGGGCGGGAGCCAGACCCAGTACTTC. Translated: CASSLVRGGSQTQYF.

The J gene is TRBJ1-1, the V gene TRBV7-2; D is perhaps TRBD1 (6 bases). Deletions cut 3 bases from V and 1 base from J, with 9 bases between. The CDR3 covers 14 residues. CDR1 SGHTA and CDR2 FQGNSA come from the germline V gene. CDR3 in DNA: TGTGCCAGCAGCTTCGAAGGGGGGAACACTGAAGCTTTCTTT. As protein: CASSFEGGNTEAFF.

V is TRBV19 and J is TRBJ2-7, with TRBD1 matching 7 bases. The V gene's germline CDR1 is LNHDA and CDR2 SQIVND (reference sequence). This CDR3 contains 15 residues. Trimming cost V 3 bases and J 3 bases; bases outside gene matches: 8. The CDR3 loop reads CASSIQQGPNYEQYF. The CDR3 DNA sequence: TGTGCCAGTAGTATCCAACAGGGGCCTAACTACGAGCAGTACTTC.